Reported below is one T cell receptor beta chain. The antigen is not known. Sequencing libraries made from TCR beta cDNA carried unique molecular identifiers. Each CDR3 protein gets one entry after TCRdb re-called the PCR reads with MiXCR. The sample lists about 200,000 distinct CDR3 sequences; over 25% were seen once. This entry is derived from a study of post-analysis software for immune sequencing data. The length of the CDR3 is 15 residues. CDR1 SGHAT and CDR2 FQNNGV come from the germline V gene. V lost 0 bases and J lost 8; bases outside the gene matches: 9. Study observations and caveats: About five TRBV segments, including TRBV5-6, TRBV5-1 and TRBV20-1, were more frequent in patients than controls.

The clonotype was recovered from a girl aged 2-17 years with multiple sclerosis. Sequenced input: blood. V usage is TRBV11-2 and J usage is TRBJ1-2, with 7 bases identical to TRBD1. The CDR3 bases are TGTGCCAGCAGCTTAGACTCTCTAGACAGGGAGGGCTACACCTTC. Its protein product is CASSLDSLDREGYTF.